The clone carrying this TCR beta chain was observed at least ten times. As yet, its antigen is unknown. This entry comes from a study of T cells after yellow fever vaccination. Looking at the study overall: With SMART-Seq v4 Ultra Low Input, the fractions containing low cell numbers were prepared. Study-wide results and limits: The study re-detected most primary-vaccination clones after the booster (under 97% CD4, 88% CD8). Though it reached lower strength, the secondary response hit its peak faster, day 5 versus 15. There was a small share of clonotypes that showed up in both the CD4 and CD8 compartments.

TCRdb fed the 5' RACE reads into MiXCR, producing one record per CDR3 protein. The data show about 57,000 distinct CDR3 sequences, approximately 7.4% seen once. This CDR3 spans 17 amino acids. Germline lookup yields CDR1 SGHRS and CDR2 YFSETQ. V shed 2 bases, J shed 0 bases, and the junction held 7 bases outside the gene matches. The rearrangement joins TRBV5-1 to TRBJ2-1, with 8 positions matching TRBD2. The TCR sequence derives from a man between 25 and 39 years old who received the YFV17D yellow fever vaccine. The material was CD8+ T cells sorted from PBMCs, obtained 15 days after the yellow fever booster vaccination. In nucleotides, the CDR3 is TGCGCCAGCAGCTTTAGACTAGCGCCGAGCTCCTACAATGAGCAGTTCTTC. This translates into CASSFRLAPSSYNEQFF.